This TCR beta chain was identified in a study of T cell changes during pregnancy in multiple sclerosis. V lost 4 bases and J lost 2; bases outside the gene matches: 6. Germline V gene lookup returns CDR1 SGHRS and CDR2 YFSETQ. The CDR3 spans 14 residues. Generated by immunoSEQ multiplex PCR, the TCRdb table keeps only in-frame clones and is missing some. The repertoire holds tens of thousands of clones, nearly 95% seen once, with over 1.5% in the top ten. The chain recombines TRBV5-1 with TRBJ2-7; TRBD1 matches 7 bases. Sequences were derived from peripheral blood, sampled after pregnancy. The clonotype comes from a female donor in good health, enrolled as a control in a pregnancy study. The DNA of the CDR3 is TGCGCCAGCAGCCCCGGACAGGCAGCCTACGAGCAGTACTTC. Its protein product is CASSPGQAAYEQYF.